This entry lists 32 T cell receptor beta chains sequenced from one sample in a study of control samples from healthy donors and cancer patients. Assay: immunoSEQ multiplex PCR; the TCRdb copy retains only in-frame clones and omits some. The data hold 55,000 to 75,000 clones, with 87% observed a single time. Sequenced material: PBMCs. The source is a woman in her 50s with head and neck cancer.

The chain uses TRBV28 and TRBJ2-7; D tentatively reads TRBD1 or TRBD2 (8 bases each). Germline loops: CDR1 MDHEN, CDR2 SYDVKM. CDR3 length: 16 amino acids. V lost 6 bases and J lost 2, with 20 bases in between. CDR3 region: CASSEAGDRSPYEQYF. The CDR3 nucleotides are TGTGCCAGCAGCGAAGCGGGGGACAGGAGCCCCTACGAGCAGTACTTC.

The V call is TRBV5-8, the J call TRBJ2-6, with D unclear. CDR1 and CDR2 (germline): SGHTS, YDEGEE. This CDR3 is built from 15 residues. Trimming took off 2 bases at V and 1 base at J, with 7 bases between the two ends. The CDR3: CASSLISSGANVLTF. In DNA form, the CDR3 reads TGTGCCAGCAGCTTAATCTCATCTGGGGCCAACGTCCTGACTTTC.

There are a few counts of this clone. The chain employs TRBV2 and TRBJ1-4; D is perhaps TRBD1 (5 bases). CDR3 length: 14 amino acids. Germline lookup yields CDR1 SNHLY and CDR2 FYNNEI. The germline V and J ends were trimmed by 6 bases and 16 bases, with 24 bases remaining between them. In DNA form, the CDR3 reads TGTGCCAGCAGAGCTGACCCCCGGACCACAGGTCCGTTTTTT. Protein product: CASRADPRTTGPFF.

The chain uses TRBV5-1 and TRBJ2-2, with D possibly being TRBD1 or TRBD2 (5 bases each). This CDR3 has 15 residues. Germline V lookup: CDR1 SGHRS, CDR2 YFSETQ. Trimming removed 0 bases at V and 3 bases at J, with 9 bases between. DNA for the CDR3: TGCGCCAGCAGCTTGGGAGGGGTGGACACCGGGGAGCTGTTTTTT. Its protein product is CASSLGGVDTGELFF.

The V call is TRBV27, the J call TRBJ2-3; TRBD2 aligns across 16 bases. Germline V gene sequence: CDR1 MNHEY, CDR2 SMNVEV (reference sequence). V was clipped by 4 bases and J by 5 bases; unmatched bases: 12. CDR3 length: 19 amino acids. CDR3 amino acids: CASSSPGLAGGPAGDTQYF. The CDR3 nucleotides read TGTGCCAGCAGTTCCCCGGGACTAGCGGGGGGGCCCGCCGGAGATACGCAGTATTTT.

The rearrangement joins TRBV7-3 to TRBJ2-5; D gene uncertain. The V and J ends lost 4 bases and 5 bases respectively, with 5 bases between them. CDR1 SGHTA and CDR2 FQGTGA come from the germline V gene. The CDR3 has 11 residues. This CDR3 reads CASSSSETQYF. As DNA, the CDR3 is TGTGCCAGCAGCTCCAGTGAGACCCAGTACTTC.

V gene TRBV2 combines with J gene TRBJ2-3; a weak D match, TRBD1 (5 bases). CDR3 length equals 12 residues. Per germline, CDR1 SNHLY and CDR2 FYNNEI. V shed 0 bases and J shed 10 bases, with 8 bases lying between them. CDR3: CASSEADSAQYF. CDR3 coding DNA: TGTGCCAGCAGTGAAGCAGACAGCGCGCAGTATTTT.

V is TRBV15 and J is TRBJ2-2; no clear D gene. The V end was cut by 4 bases, the J end by 4 bases, with 19 bases between. Per the germline V gene, CDR1 is LNHNV and CDR2 is YYDKDF (reference sequence). The CDR3 has 17 residues. CDR3 sequence (DNA): TGTGCCACCAGCATCCTCCCTCCTACCGTAATCACCGGGGAGCTGTTTTTT. It is translated as CATSILPPTVITGELFF. The full variable domain, completed using reference TRBV15 and TRBJ2-2, is DAMVIQNPRYQVTQFGKPVTLSCSQTLNHNVMYWYQQKSSQAPKLLFHYYDKDFNNEADTPDNFQSRRPNTSFCFLDIRSPGLGDTAMYLCATSILPPTVITGELFFGEGSRLTVL.

V is TRBV19 and J is TRBJ2-1; 10 positions agree with TRBD2. In germline, CDR1 is LNHDA, CDR2 SQIVND (reference sequence). V trimming: 1 base; J trimming: 5 bases; junction bases outside the gene matches: 11. This CDR3 comprises 18 residues. The CDR3 spells CASSIGARVAGGNNEQFF. As DNA, the CDR3 is TGTGCCAGTAGTATAGGGGCCCGGGTAGCGGGGGGAAACAATGAGCAGTTCTTC.

The chain employs TRBV15 and TRBJ2-2; 10 bases match TRBD2. J was trimmed by 1 base and V by 5 bases; bases with no gene match: 4. The germline V gene has CDR1 LNHNV and CDR2 YYDKDF (reference sequence). This CDR3 is 16 amino acids long. Here the CDR3 DNA reads TGTGCCACCAGCGCCGCTAGCGGGGGGAACACCGGGGAGCTGTTTTTT. Encoded protein: CATSAASGGNTGELFF.

The V gene is TRBV6-7, the J gene TRBJ2-5, with 10 positions matching TRBD1. TRBV6-7 is an ORF for which the function is uncertain. The V segment lost 5 bases and the J segment 1 base; nucleotides outside the gene matches: 13. The CDR3 is 18 amino acids. CDR3 sequence reads: CASSADRGRGGPQETQYF. The CDR3 DNA reads as TGTGCCAGCAGTGCTGACAGGGGGCGAGGGGGACCCCAAGAGACCCAGTACTTC.

This clone was observed a single time. The chain uses TRBV6-5 and TRBJ2-3, with a tentative D call TRBD2 (7 bases). The CDR3 sequence is 16 residues long. The ends were cut back, 2 bases at V and 2 bases at J, with 14 bases in the middle. Germline V gives CDR1 MNHEY, CDR2 SVGAGI. The CDR3 loop is CASSYAAGALTDTQYF. The CDR3 nucleotides are TGTGCCAGCAGTTACGCGGCGGGGGCTCTCACAGATACGCAGTATTTT.

V usage is TRBV5-1 and J usage is TRBJ2-5; no reliable D call. The CDR3 is 13 residues long. V was clipped by 4 bases and J by 0 bases, with 7 bases between them. Per the germline V gene, CDR1 is SGHRS and CDR2 is YFSETQ. CDR3 amino acids: CASSVGDQETQYF. CDR3 nucleotide sequence: TGCGCCAGCAGCGTTGGGGACCAAGAGACCCAGTACTTC.

This chain joins TRBV28 and TRBJ2-5; D remains unclear. The CDR3 is 14 amino acids. The germline V and J ends were trimmed by 4 bases and 2 bases, with 11 bases remaining between them. Germline CDR1 reads MDHEN; CDR2 reads SYDVKM. The CDR3 nucleotides are TGTGCCAGCAGTTGGGCCGGACCACAAGAGACCCAGTACTTC. Amino acid sequence: CASSWAGPQETQYF. Full variable domain (missing parts from reference TRBV28 and TRBJ2-5): DVKVTQSSRYLVKRTGEKVFLECVQDMDHENMFWYRQDPGLGLRLIYFSYDVKMKEKGDIPEGYSVSREKKERFSLILESASTNQTSMYLCASSWAGPQETQYFGPGTRLLVL.

This chain connects TRBV5-1 to TRBJ2-5; D is possibly TRBD1 or TRBD2 (6 bases each). V lost 0 bases and J lost 5, with 14 bases in between. In germline, CDR1 is SGHRS, CDR2 YFSETQ. This CDR3 spans 15 amino acids. The CDR3 DNA sequence: TGCGCCAGCAGCTTGGCGGGGGCTTCGGGGGAGACCCAGTACTTC. Encoded protein: CASSLAGASGETQYF.

The chain links TRBV9 to TRBJ2-5; TRBD2 is a possible D gene (5 bases). Trimming removed 0 bases from V and 1 base from J, with 7 bases in between. The CDR3 covers 14 residues. CDR1 and CDR2 from the germline V gene are SGDLS and YYNGEE. CDR3 DNA: TGTGCCAGCAGCGTAGGGACTCTCCAAGAGACCCAGTACTTC. Translation: CASSVGTLQETQYF. Full variable domain (remainder filled in from reference TRBV9 and TRBJ2-5): DSGVTQTPKHLITATGQRVTLRCSPRSGDLSVYWYQQSLDQGLQFLIQYYNGEERAKGNILERFSAQQFPDLHSELNLSSLELGDSALYFCASSVGTLQETQYFGPGTRLLVL.

The V gene is TRBV4-3, the J gene TRBJ1-2, with 9 bases aligning to TRBD1. Germline CDR1 reads LGHNA; CDR2 reads YSLEER. This CDR3 has 15 residues. Germline trimming cut 1 base from V and 6 bases from J; bases unmatched to any gene: 6. The CDR3 region has the DNA TGCGCCAGCAGCCAAGCCACAGGGGGCGCGAATGGCTACACCTTC. Amino acids: CASSQATGGANGYTF.

The chain has TRBV12-3 or TRBV12-4 and TRBJ1-2, with 7 bases matching TRBD1. The CDR3 has 12 amino acids. V was pared by 3 bases and J by 7 bases, with 2 bases of the junction left unmatched. CDR3 sequence: CASSFPGGGYTF. The CDR3 nucleotides read TGTGCCAGCAGTTTCCCAGGGGGTGGCTACACCTTC.

This chain uses TRBV3-1 (or the pseudogene TRBV3-2) with TRBJ1-3, with 9 nucleotides matching TRBD1. CDR1 LGHDT and CDR2 YNNKEL come from the germline V gene (reference sequence). Trimming took 4 bases from V and 12 from J; bases not matched to a gene: 4. The CDR3 extends over 12 amino acids. In DNA, the CDR3 is TGTGCCAGCAGCCCGGGACAGGGAATCATATATTTT. It is translated as CASSPGQGIIYF.

J is TRBJ1-6 and V is TRBV15, with 7 bases fitting TRBD1. CDR1 is LNHNV and CDR2 is YYDKDF in the germline V gene (reference sequence). After removal of 7 bases from V and 4 bases from J, the junction contained 16 bases not matched to a gene. This CDR3 contains 18 residues. The chain's CDR3 is CATNDRAPGAIYNSPLHF. CDR3 DNA: TGTGCCACCAATGACAGGGCCCCCGGTGCGATATATAATTCACCCCTCCACTTT. The whole variable domain, filled in from reference TRBV15 and TRBJ1-6, reads DAMVIQNPRYQVTQFGKPVTLSCSQTLNHNVMYWYQQKSSQAPKLLFHYYDKDFNNEADTPDNFQSRRPNTSFCFLDIRSPGLGDTAMYLCATNDRAPGAIYNSPLHFGNGTRLTVT.

This chain links TRBV6-6 with TRBJ2-2; perhaps TRBD1 as D (6 bases). The CDR3 covers 15 residues. The V and J ends lost 1 base and 1 base respectively, with 7 bases between them. CDR1 is MNHNY and CDR2 is SVGAGI in the germline V gene (reference sequence). In DNA form, the CDR3 reads TGTGCCAGCAGTTACTGGGGACAGAACACCGGGGAGCTGTTTTTT. Encoded protein: CASSYWGQNTGELFF.

This clone was counted a single time. The chain couples TRBV19 to TRBJ2-5, with 8 bases aligning to TRBD1. The CDR3 contains 16 residues. The germline V gene encodes CDR1 LNHDA and CDR2 SQIVND (reference sequence). V lost 1 base and J lost 4; bases outside the gene matches: 8. In DNA, the CDR3 is TGTGCCAGTAGTATAGTCGGCAGGGGGCGATCAGAGACCCAGTACTTC. It specifies CASSIVGRGRSETQYF.

The rearrangement joins TRBV5-4 to TRBJ1-5; a weak D match, TRBD1 (6 bases). Deletions cut 2 bases from V and 11 bases from J, with 14 bases between. Germline V gene data show CDR1 as SGHNT and CDR2 as YYREEE (reference sequence). The CDR3 loop spans 13 amino acids. This CDR3 is CASSFDRQGTQHF. In nucleotides, the CDR3 is TGTGCCAGCAGCTTCGACAGGCAGGGGACCCAGCATTTT.

The CDR3 sequence: CASSQDPRGAQNEKLFF. The CDR3 DNA is TGCGCCAGCAGCCAAGATCCAAGAGGTGCGCAAAATGAAAAACTGTTTTTT. The chain couples TRBV4-1 to TRBJ1-4, with D uncertain. The CDR3 length is 17 residues. Germline-derived CDR1 and CDR2 are MGHRA and YSYEKL. V was pared by 0 bases and J by 5 bases, with 16 bases between.

The chain joins TRBV10-3 to TRBJ2-6, with 8 bases identical to TRBD1. V was clipped by 2 bases and J by 4 bases; unmatched bases: 10. The germline V gene has CDR1 ENHRY and CDR2 SYGVKD. The CDR3 length is 18 residues. CDR3 bases: TGTGCCATCAGTGAGACGAGGCAGGGGGCGCAAGGGGCCAACGTCCTGACTTTC. Residues: CAISETRQGAQGANVLTF.

The chain recombines TRBV23-1 with TRBJ1-5; D gene unclear. TRBV23-1 is annotated as an ORF whose role is uncertain. V lost 0 bases, J lost 2 bases, and 11 bases lay in between. The CDR3 sequence is 16 residues long. The CDR3 DNA reads as TGCGCCAGCAGTCAATCGTTACCATGGGGCAATCAGCCCCAGCATTTT. It codes for CASSQSLPWGNQPQHF.

The chain has TRBV7-2 and TRBJ1-2; D is unresolved. CDR1 is SGHTA and CDR2 is FQGNSA in the germline V gene. This CDR3 spans 13 amino acids. Trimming left V 0 bases short and J 3 bases short, with 5 bases between. The CDR3 loop is CASSLAEDYGYTF. For the CDR3, the DNA is TGTGCCAGCAGCTTAGCGGAGGACTATGGCTACACCTTC.

V usage is TRBV15 and J usage is TRBJ1-5; D is perhaps TRBD1 (5 bases). Germline lookup yields CDR1 LNHNV and CDR2 YYDKDF (reference sequence). V dropped 5 bases and J dropped 8 bases, with 19 bases sitting between them. This CDR3 spans 15 amino acids. CDR3 loop: CATSPGTATREPQHF. The CDR3, as DNA: TGTGCCACCAGCCCGGGGACGGCGACCCGGGAGCCCCAGCATTTT.

This chain uses TRBV4-1 with TRBJ2-3; 9 bases fit TRBD1. Unmatched junction bases numbered 9, after V lost 4 bases and J lost 1 base. The germline CDR1 and CDR2 sequences are MGHRA and YSYEKL. The CDR3 covers 17 residues. CDR3 sequence (DNA): TGCGCCAGCAGCCGTTCGTCCCGGACAGGGGGCACAGATACGCAGTATTTT. Translation gives CASSRSSRTGGTDTQYF.

The chain joins TRBV29-1 to TRBJ1-2, with 7 bases aligning to TRBD1. Germline V gene data show CDR1 as SQVTM and CDR2 as ANQGSEA. V gave up 7 bases and J gave up 6 bases; unmatched junction bases: 8. CDR3 length: 12 residues. CDR3 residues: CSAQTGINGYTF. CDR3 DNA: TGCAGCGCCCAGACAGGGATCAATGGCTACACCTTC.

The J gene is TRBJ2-3, the V gene TRBV21-1; the table's D call of TRBD2 was not tested on the DNA. TRBV21-1 is a pseudogene locus. The CDR3 runs 17 residues. In nucleotides, the CDR3 is TGTGCCCCCAGCAAATCGGGCCGGGACTCTTTGCCAGATACGCAGTATTTT. Amino acids: CAPSKSGRDSLPDTQYF.

The V call is TRBV28, the J call TRBJ1-2; 9 bases fit TRBD1. Trimming removed 7 bases from V and 5 bases from J; junction bases left unmatched: 8. The length of the CDR3 is 14 residues. Germline loops: CDR1 MDHEN, CDR2 SYDVKM. For the CDR3, the DNA is TGTGCCAGCAAACCGGACAGGGGTAGTTATGGCTACACCTTC. Amino acid sequence: CASKPDRGSYGYTF.